This T cell receptor beta chain was identified during a study of vaccination and CD4 T cells after COVID-19. As for the study in general: In culture, cells were exposed to overlapping spike peptides from SARS-CoV-2, HCoV-NL63, HCoV-OC43 and HCoV-229E.

A note on this clonotype: The antigen is undetermined.

Study-wide points: The appearance of a median approximately 85% of reactive clones in convalescent patients occurred only post-vaccination.

Treatment reported: roughly 10-day PBMC culture with coronavirus spike peptide pools or control peptides (ViraFEST assay). ViraFEST stimulated the growth of antigen-specific T cells using peptide pools and subsequently profiled their TCRs by sequencing. V trimming: 1 base; J trimming: 2 bases; junction bases outside the gene matches: 1. The CDR3 consists of 14 residues. In germline, CDR1 is DFQATT, CDR2 SNEGSKA (reference sequence). An Oncomine TCR Beta short-read assay was used to sequence the DNA from cultured CD4+ T cells. Extraction of genomic DNA was performed on cultured CD4+ T cells. MiXCR, run by TCRdb on the PCR reads, gives a single entry per CDR3 protein. The sample comprises some 13,000 distinct CDR3 sequences, roughly 52% of which are singletons, and more than 15% rests with the top ten.

The chain recombines TRBV20-1 with TRBJ2-3, with 9 bases identical to TRBD2. The specimen was CD4+ T cells from blood, cultured in vitro. The TCR comes from a human donor who had recovered from COVID-19. The CDR3 reads CSARVAGVTDTQYF. DNA of the CDR3: TGCAGTGCTAGAGTAGCGGGAGTCACAGATACGCAGTATTTT.